These 18 T cell receptor beta chains were all obtained from the same sample, sequenced in a study of blood T cell repertoires in COVID-19. Produced via immunoSEQ multiplex PCR; TCRdb's table is partial and in-frame only. Seen here are 250,000 or so clones, 84% observed once, and the top ten hold 1.5% to 1.9%. Sequenced sample: peripheral blood. The receptors shown here come from a middle-aged woman who had recovered from COVID-19.

The chain couples TRBV5-1 to TRBJ2-7, with a possible D match to TRBD2 (7 bases). The CDR3 runs to 15 residues. Trimming removed 4 bases at V and 3 bases at J, with 17 bases between. Germline values: CDR1 SGHRS, CDR2 YFSETQ. For the CDR3, the DNA is TGCGCCAGCAGCAGGGGGGGGCCGACGAACTACGAGCAGTACTTC. Residues: CASSRGGPTNYEQYF.

The genes are TRBV7-8 and TRBJ1-6; D remains ambiguous. Germline CDR1 and CDR2: SGHVS and FQNEAQ. With 4 bases removed from V and 10 bases from J, the gap between germline ends came to 17 bases. This CDR3 comprises 15 residues. The CDR3: CASSYIRDGRSPLHF. The CDR3 DNA is TGTGCCAGCAGCTATATAAGGGATGGGAGATCACCCCTCCACTTT.

The chain joins TRBV29-1 to TRBJ1-5, with no clear D. The CDR3 extends over 13 amino acids. V was shortened by 0 bases and J by 4 bases, with 7 bases between the two germline ends. Germline V lookup: CDR1 SQVTM, CDR2 ANQGSEA. CDR3 in amino acids: CSVEESENQPQHF. The CDR3 coding sequence is TGCAGCGTTGAAGAGTCAGAAAATCAGCCCCAGCATTTT.

The chain recombines TRBV28 with TRBJ1-5, with a possible D match to TRBD1 (5 bases). V lost 5 bases and J 2 bases, leaving 19 bases between the germline ends. Germline CDR1 is MDHEN and CDR2 is SYDVKM. The CDR3 is 17 amino acids. The CDR3 DNA reads as TGTGCCAGCAGTAAAAAAGCGGGGCGGAGCGGCAATCAGCCCCAGCATTTT. Its protein product is CASSKKAGRSGNQPQHF.

The V and J genes are TRBV5-4 and TRBJ2-5; a possible D gene is TRBD1 (6 bases). The germline gives CDR1 SGHNT, CDR2 YYREEE (reference sequence). This CDR3 has 15 residues. V dropped 2 bases and J dropped 3 bases, with 14 bases sitting between them. CDR3 residues: CASSFTTGTKETQYF. The CDR3 DNA sequence: TGTGCCAGCAGCTTTACCACCGGGACAAAAGAGACCCAGTACTTC.

The CDR3 region has the DNA TGTGCCAGCAGTTTCCCGGGTGGCTACACCTTC. It yields the protein CASSFPGGYTF. The V and J genes are TRBV12-3 or TRBV12-4 and TRBJ1-2; D uncertain. V was shortened by 3 bases and J by 7 bases, with 6 bases between the two germline ends. This CDR3 is built from 11 residues.

The chain combines TRBV6-6 with TRBJ2-7, with D possibly being TRBD2 (6 bases). The V end lost 8 bases, the J end lost 0 bases, and 17 bases lay between the germline ends. The CDR3 extends over 15 amino acids. Germline assignment: CDR1 MNHNY and CDR2 SVGAGI (reference sequence). The CDR3 protein is CASRSPGVVSYEQYF. CDR3 DNA: TGTGCCAGCCGATCTCCGGGGGTAGTCTCCTACGAGCAGTACTTC.

Concerning this clone itself: Other DNA sequences in the same sample also yield this CDR3. The chain joins TRBV5-1 to TRBJ1-1; D might be TRBD1 (5 bases). The CDR3 sequence is 14 residues long. Germline values: CDR1 SGHRS, CDR2 YFSETQ. Trimming left V 2 bases short and J 1 base short, with 9 bases between. As DNA, the CDR3 is TGCGCCAGCAGCTTAGGACACACGAACACTGAAGCTTTCTTT. This gives the protein CASSLGHTNTEAFF.

The chain is built from TRBV15 and TRBJ1-5, with a tentative D call TRBD1 (5 bases). This CDR3 has 13 amino acids. V lost 8 bases and J lost 1, with 9 bases in between. CDR1 and CDR2 (germline): LNHNV, YYDKDF (reference sequence). This CDR3 is CATARQSNQPQHF. The DNA of the CDR3 is TGTGCCACCGCAAGACAGAGCAATCAGCCCCAGCATTTT.

This chain joins TRBV18 and TRBJ1-1; D is possibly TRBD1 (6 bases). Per the germline V gene, CDR1 is KGHSH and CDR2 is LQKENI. CDR3 length: 16 amino acids. V lost 0 bases to trimming and J lost 2 bases, with 13 bases between them. In nucleotides, the CDR3 is TGTGCCAGCTCACCACCGGCCACAGGGCCAAACACTGAAGCTTTCTTT. As protein: CASSPPATGPNTEAFF. The variable domain in full, completed from reference TRBV18 and TRBJ1-1, reads NAGVMQNPRHLVRRRGQEARLRCSPMKGHSHVYWYRQLPEEGLKFMVYLQKENIIDESGMPKERFSAEFPKEGPSILRIQQVVRGDSAAYFCASSPPATGPNTEAFFGQGTRLTVV.

The chain is built from TRBV7-9 and TRBJ1-1, with 7 bases that match TRBD1. Trimming cost V 5 bases and J 3 bases; bases outside gene matches: 12. Germline V gene lookup returns CDR1 SEHNR and CDR2 FQNEAQ (reference sequence). CDR3 length: 16 amino acids. The CDR3 DNA follows: TGTGCCAGCAGCGATCGACAGGGCGGAGGCGACACTGAAGCTTTCTTT. It codes for CASSDRQGGGDTEAFF.

The rearrangement uses TRBV28 and TRBJ1-2, with a tentative D call TRBD1 (5 bases). The CDR3 is made up of 15 amino acids. Trimming stripped 2 bases from V and 8 bases from J, with 18 bases between. The germline CDR1 and CDR2 sequences are MDHEN and SYDVKM. Here the CDR3 DNA reads TGTGCCAGCAGTTTAAGGGGCCCACGCCCTATGGGCTACACCTTC. Translating it yields CASSLRGPRPMGYTF.

The chain recombines TRBV19 with TRBJ1-1, with unresolved D. Germline CDR1 reads LNHDA; CDR2 reads SQIVND (reference sequence). The CDR3 covers 15 residues. V gave up 1 base and J gave up 0 bases, with 9 bases separating them. For the CDR3, the DNA is TGTGCCAGTAGTATAGGGCGGCAGTTGAACACTGAAGCTTTCTTT. It encodes CASSIGRQLNTEAFF.

The V call is TRBV4-1, the J call TRBJ1-2, with D possibly matching TRBD1 (5 bases). CDR3 length equals 14 residues. V lost 0 bases and J lost 4, with 9 bases in between. CDR1 is MGHRA, CDR2 YSYEKL, per germline. The CDR3 nucleotides are TGCGCCAGCAGCCAAGATCACAGGAGCTATGGCTACACCTTC. Translated, it gives CASSQDHRSYGYTF.

This rearrangement joins TRBV5-1 to TRBJ1-4; 10 bases fit TRBD1. Germline V gives CDR1 SGHRS, CDR2 YFSETQ. The CDR3 is 14 residues long. Trimming cost V 4 bases and J 8 bases; bases outside gene matches: 5. CDR3 nucleotide sequence: TGCGCCAGCAGCCGACAGGGGGCGCGAGAAAAACTGTTTTTT. Its translation is CASSRQGAREKLFF. The whole variable domain, remainder taken from reference TRBV5-1 and TRBJ1-4, is KAGVTQTPRYLIKTRGQQVTLSCSPISGHRSVSWYQQTPGQGLQFLFEYFSETQRNKGNFPGRFSGRQFSNSRSEMNVSTLELGDSALYLCASSRQGAREKLFFGSGTQLSVL.

The chain recombines TRBV5-8 with TRBJ2-2, with 9 bases that match TRBD1. The CDR3 has 15 amino acids. CDR1 SGHTS and CDR2 YDEGEE come from the germline V gene. V lost 7 bases and J lost 6; bases outside the gene matches: 10. CDR3 amino acids: CASLGRDREAGELFF. CDR3 coding DNA: TGTGCCAGCTTGGGCCGGGACAGGGAGGCCGGGGAGCTGTTTTTT.

This rearrangement joins TRBV11-3 to TRBJ1-1; D ambiguous. Between the trimmed V and J ends, which lost 5 bases and 10 bases, there was a span of 11 bases. This CDR3 has 11 residues. The germline gives CDR1 SGHNT, CDR2 YENEEA. The CDR3 region has the DNA TGTGCCAGCAGCGGACTAGGGCGAGCTTTCTTT. As protein: CASSGLGRAFF.

The chain couples TRBV6-5 to TRBJ2-5; D might be TRBD2 (6 bases). The CDR3 sequence is 14 residues long. With 6 bases removed from V and 0 bases from J, the gap between germline ends came to 11 bases. CDR1 is MNHEY, CDR2 SVGAGI, per germline. The CDR3 sequence is CASRTRANQETQYF. CDR3 DNA: TGTGCCAGCAGGACTAGGGCAAACCAAGAGACCCAGTACTTC.